One sample yielded the 9 T cell receptor beta chains listed below, sequenced in a study of blood T cell repertoires in COVID-19. Generated by immunoSEQ multiplex PCR, the TCRdb table keeps only in-frame clones and is missing some. The repertoire holds about 310,000 clones, 90% seen once, with under 1.1% in the top ten. Sequencing input: peripheral blood. The receptors originated from a middle-aged woman with COVID-19, enrolled during active disease.

This chain uses TRBV4-3 with TRBJ1-2, with D uncertain. The germline CDR1 and CDR2 sequences are LGHNA and YSLEER. The CDR3 is 15 amino acids. With 0 bases removed from V and 8 bases from J, the gap between germline ends came to 16 bases. The CDR3 spells CASSQDLTAVRGYTF. The CDR3 DNA reads as TGCGCCAGCAGCCAAGACTTGACGGCCGTGAGGGGCTACACCTTC.

The rearrangement uses TRBV5-4 and TRBJ1-2; TRBD1 matches 7 bases. Germline CDR1 is SGHNT and CDR2 is YYREEE (reference sequence). V dropped 4 bases and J dropped 8; count of bases not matched to a gene: 17. CDR3 size: 16 residues. The CDR3 sequence is CASSRIINRGFKGYTF. CDR3 coding DNA: TGTGCCAGCAGCCGTATTATCAACAGGGGATTTAAGGGCTACACCTTC.

V and J are TRBV5-4 and TRBJ1-1; 10 positions match TRBD1. CDR1 SGHNT and CDR2 YYREEE come from the germline V gene (reference sequence). The CDR3 loop spans 14 amino acids. The trim removed 0 bases at V and 11 bases at J, leaving 7 bases unmatched. The DNA for the CDR3 is TGTGCCAGCAGCTTGGCAGGGACAGGGGCAGGGGCTTTCTTT. The encoded protein is CASSLAGTGAGAFF. The whole variable domain, remainder taken from reference TRBV5-4 and TRBJ1-1, is ETGVTQSPTHLIKTRGQQVTLRCSSQSGHNTVSWYQQALGQGPQFIFQYYREEENGRGNFPPRFSGLQFPNYSSELNVNALELDDSALYLCASSLAGTGAGAFFGQGTRLTVV.

This chain uses TRBV19 with TRBJ1-4; a weak D match, TRBD1 (5 bases). The CDR3 contains 14 residues. Germline loops: CDR1 LNHDA, CDR2 SQIVND (reference sequence). The ends were cut back, 3 bases at V and 8 bases at J, with 13 bases in the middle. CDR3 nucleotides: TGTGCCAGTAGTATTGGGGGGGTTAACGAAAAACTGTTTTTT. As protein: CASSIGGVNEKLFF.

The gene calls are TRBV6-2 or TRBV6-3 and TRBJ1-2, with D possibly being TRBD1 (5 bases). The CDR3 is 15 residues long. CDR1 MNHEY and CDR2 SVGEGT come from the germline V gene. The germline V and J ends were trimmed by 6 bases and 4 bases, with 18 bases remaining between them. CDR3 sequence (DNA): TGTGCCAGCAGCTCCGAGGGCCGGGGGATCTATGGCTACACCTTC. Residues: CASSSEGRGIYGYTF.

The V gene is TRBV5-5, the J gene TRBJ1-2; TRBD1 agrees at 11 bases. CDR3 length: 13 amino acids. The germline CDR1 and CDR2 sequences are SGHKS and YYEKEE (reference sequence). J lost 8 bases, V lost 3 bases, and 3 bases had no gene match. CDR3 region: CASSYGTGGGYTF. For the CDR3, the DNA is TGTGCCAGCAGCTACGGGACAGGGGGAGGCTACACCTTC.

This clone was observed a few times. The chain couples TRBV6-2 or TRBV6-3 to TRBJ2-7; D is uncertain. Germline values: CDR1 MNHEY, CDR2 SVGEGT. CDR3 length equals 12 residues. Trimming took 4 bases from V and 3 from J, leaving 7 bases between them. Here the CDR3 reads CASSSGYYEQYF. The CDR3, as DNA: TGTGCCAGCAGTTCGGGTTACTACGAGCAGTACTTC.

V usage is TRBV4-3 and J usage is TRBJ1-2; 7 bases agree with TRBD1. V was pared by 2 bases and J by 8 bases, with 17 bases of the junction left unmatched. Germline V gives CDR1 LGHNA, CDR2 YSLEER. The CDR3 contains 17 residues. CDR3 coding DNA: TGCGCCAGCAGCCAAAAATCGGTAGGGGGCGCGCCGGGGGGCTACACCTTC. Its translation: CASSQKSVGGAPGGYTF.

The genes are TRBV6-4 and TRBJ2-1, with 7 bases aligning to TRBD2. The CDR3 totals 15 residues. The germline V gene encodes CDR1 MRHNA and CDR2 SNTAGT. V dropped 10 bases and J dropped 0; count of bases not matched to a gene: 9. CDR3 in DNA: TGTGCCATCCTTATCCTAGCGGACTCCTACAATGAGCAGTTCTTC. Translation: CAILILADSYNEQFF.